The T cell receptor (beta chain) under discussion was sequenced for a study of patients and donors after allogeneic stem cell transplantation. V dropped 5 bases and J dropped 2; count of bases not matched to a gene: 2. CDR3 length: 14 residues. This clonotype has ten or more counts. One entry per CDR3 protein, called by TCRdb with MiXCR from the RT-PCR reads. The sample has approximately 430,000 distinct CDR3 sequences; 16% are singletons. This chain joins TRBV12-3 or TRBV12-4 and TRBJ2-7; 11 bases fit TRBD2. The sample taken for sequencing was blood, either unsorted or a sorted T cell fraction (not recorded which). This TCR derives from a human donor who was either an allogeneic HSCT recipient or a stem cell or donor lymphocyte infusion donor (not recorded which). It is not recorded whose cells these are; they may come from a transplant donor. The CDR3 DNA reads as TGTGCCAGCAGTCCTAGCGGGAGGACCTACGAGCAGTACTTC. Amino acids: CASSPSGRTYEQYF.